The sequence of this T cell receptor (beta chain) was determined in a study of blood T cell repertoires in COVID-19. Original processing methods: Scientists estimated how many nucleated cells there were by amplifying reference gene primers. Here immunoSEQ multiplex PCR was the method, and the copy in TCRdb shows in-frame clones only, minus some. V and J calls and clone size follow that table, whereas D and trimming were derived from the DNA. Of approximately 210,000 clones in the sample, under 90% were seen once. The germline gives CDR1 GTSNPN, CDR2 SVGIG (reference sequence). V lost 0 bases to trimming and J lost 0 bases, with 9 bases between them. There are 15 residues in the CDR3.

The V call is TRBV30, the J call TRBJ1-5; no reliable D call. The source is a woman aged 80 or over with acute or convalescent COVID-19. The sequenced material came from peripheral blood. In nucleotides, the CDR3 is TGTGCCTGGAGTGTCGGAGGAAATAGCAATCAGCCCCAGCATTTT. It codes for CAWSVGGNSNQPQHF.